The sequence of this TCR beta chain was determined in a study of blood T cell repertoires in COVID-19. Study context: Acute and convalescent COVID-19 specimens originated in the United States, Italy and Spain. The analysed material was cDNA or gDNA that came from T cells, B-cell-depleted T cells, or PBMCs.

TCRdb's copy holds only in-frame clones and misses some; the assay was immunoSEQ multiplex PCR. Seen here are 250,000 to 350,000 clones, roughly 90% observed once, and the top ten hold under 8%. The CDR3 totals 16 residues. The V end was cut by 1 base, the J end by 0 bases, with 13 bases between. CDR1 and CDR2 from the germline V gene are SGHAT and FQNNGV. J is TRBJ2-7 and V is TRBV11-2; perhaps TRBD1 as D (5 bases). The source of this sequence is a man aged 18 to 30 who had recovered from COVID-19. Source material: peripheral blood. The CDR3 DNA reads TGTGCCAGCAGCTTAGTAGCACAGGCTAGCTCCTACGAGCAGTACTTC. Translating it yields CASSLVAQASSYEQYF.